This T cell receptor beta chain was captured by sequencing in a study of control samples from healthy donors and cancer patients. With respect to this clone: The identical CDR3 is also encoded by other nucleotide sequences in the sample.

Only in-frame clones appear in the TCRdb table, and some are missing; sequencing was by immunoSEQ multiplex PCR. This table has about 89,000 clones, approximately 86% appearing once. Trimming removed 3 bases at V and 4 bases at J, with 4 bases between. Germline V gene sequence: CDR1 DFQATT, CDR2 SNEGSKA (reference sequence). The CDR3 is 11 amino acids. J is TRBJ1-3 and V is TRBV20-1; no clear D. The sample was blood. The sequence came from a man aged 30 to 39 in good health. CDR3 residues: CSARVGNTIYF. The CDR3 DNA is TGCAGTGCTAGGGTCGGAAACACCATATATTTT.